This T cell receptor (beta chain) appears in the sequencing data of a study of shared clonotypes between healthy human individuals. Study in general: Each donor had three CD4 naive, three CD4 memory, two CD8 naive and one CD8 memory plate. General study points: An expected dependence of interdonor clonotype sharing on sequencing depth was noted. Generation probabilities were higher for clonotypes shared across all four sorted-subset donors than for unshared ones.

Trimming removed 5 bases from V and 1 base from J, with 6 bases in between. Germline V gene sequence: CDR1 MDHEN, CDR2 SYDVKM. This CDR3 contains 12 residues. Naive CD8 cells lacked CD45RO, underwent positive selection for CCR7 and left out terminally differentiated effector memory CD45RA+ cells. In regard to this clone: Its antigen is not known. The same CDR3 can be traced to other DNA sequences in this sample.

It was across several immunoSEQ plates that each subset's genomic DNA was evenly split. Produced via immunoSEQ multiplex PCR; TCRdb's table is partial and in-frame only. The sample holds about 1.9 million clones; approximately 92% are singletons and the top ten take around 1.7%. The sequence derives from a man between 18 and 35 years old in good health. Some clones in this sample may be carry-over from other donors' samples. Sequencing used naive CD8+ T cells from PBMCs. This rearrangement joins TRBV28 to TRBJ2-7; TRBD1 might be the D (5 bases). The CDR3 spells CASSRQSYEQYF. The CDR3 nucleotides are TGTGCCAGCAGTCGACAGTCCTACGAGCAGTACTTC. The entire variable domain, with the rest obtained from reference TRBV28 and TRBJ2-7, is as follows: DVKVTQSSRYLVKRTGEKVFLECVQDMDHENMFWYRQDPGLGLRLIYFSYDVKMKEKGDIPEGYSVSREKKERFSLILESASTNQTSMYLCASSRQSYEQYFGPGTRLTVT.